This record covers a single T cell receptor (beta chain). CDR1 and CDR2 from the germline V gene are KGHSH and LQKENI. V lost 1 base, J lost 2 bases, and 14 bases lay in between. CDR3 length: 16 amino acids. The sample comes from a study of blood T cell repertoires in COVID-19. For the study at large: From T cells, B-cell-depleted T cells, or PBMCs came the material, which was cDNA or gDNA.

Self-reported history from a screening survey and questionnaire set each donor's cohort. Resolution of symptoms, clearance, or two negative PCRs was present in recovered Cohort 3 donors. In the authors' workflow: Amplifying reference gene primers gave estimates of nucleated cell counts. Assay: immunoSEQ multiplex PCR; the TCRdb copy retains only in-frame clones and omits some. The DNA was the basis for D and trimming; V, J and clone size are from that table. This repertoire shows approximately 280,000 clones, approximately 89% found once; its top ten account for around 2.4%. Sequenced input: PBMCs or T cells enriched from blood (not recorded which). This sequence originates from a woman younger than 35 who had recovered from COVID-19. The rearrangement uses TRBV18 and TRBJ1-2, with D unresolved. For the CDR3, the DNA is TGTGCCAGCTCACCACTTACCCCTGGCGGGAACTATGGCTACACCTTC. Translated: CASSPLTPGGNYGYTF.